This T cell receptor beta chain was captured by sequencing in a study of blood T cells in healthy people across ages. Together with a sample-barcoded 5' primer, a J-beta primer mix was included in a second PCR lasting about 7 to 12 cycles. MiXCR was run by TCRdb on the 5' RACE reads, yielding one entry per CDR3 protein. The profile shows 710,000 or so distinct CDR3 sequences, 32% of them singletons. Germline CDR1 SGHTA, CDR2 FQGNSA. This CDR3 is 14 amino acids long. The V end lost 1 base, the J end lost 8 bases, and 12 bases lay between the germline ends. This clonotype came up many times. V is TRBV7-2 and J is TRBJ2-1, with D possibly matching TRBD1 (6 bases). Sequences were obtained from blood. The origin of this receptor is a woman older than 75 in good health. The CDR3 reads CASSLVQQGYEQFF. The CDR3 DNA follows: TGTGCCAGCAGCTTAGTGCAACAGGGTTATGAGCAGTTCTTC.